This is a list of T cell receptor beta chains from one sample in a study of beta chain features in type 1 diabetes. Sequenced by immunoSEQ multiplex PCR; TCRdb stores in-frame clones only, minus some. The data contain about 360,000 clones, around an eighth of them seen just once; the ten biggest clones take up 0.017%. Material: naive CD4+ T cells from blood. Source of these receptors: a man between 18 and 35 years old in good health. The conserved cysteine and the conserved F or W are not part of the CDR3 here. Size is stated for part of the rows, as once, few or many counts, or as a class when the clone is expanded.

CDR3aa: ASSLYGGRGSYEQY; v_gene: TRBV28; len: 14; abundance: -; j_gene: TRBJ2-7
CDR3aa: ASSSDRGPAYEQY; v_gene: TRBV7-9; len: 13; abundance: -; j_gene: TRBJ2-7
CDR3aa: ASSEYASSETQY; v_gene: TRBV2; len: 12; abundance: -; j_gene: TRBJ2-5
CDR3aa: AWSPGTGNTEAF; v_gene: TRBV30; len: 12; abundance: few; j_gene: TRBJ1-1
CDR3aa: ASSFGRSTGEQY; v_gene: TRBV27; len: 12; abundance: -; j_gene: TRBJ2-7
CDR3aa: AWSLRSNQPQH; v_gene: TRBV30; len: 11; abundance: -; j_gene: TRBJ1-5
CDR3aa: ASTDRGGTVISGANVLT; v_gene: TRBV19; len: 17; abundance: -; j_gene: TRBJ2-6
CDR3aa: ASSQPGSNYGYT; v_gene: TRBV19; len: 12; abundance: -; j_gene: TRBJ1-2
CDR3aa: ASSRDTGHNEQF; v_gene: TRBV5-4; len: 12; abundance: -; j_gene: TRBJ2-1
CDR3aa: ASSLVAEGAGAYGYT; v_gene: TRBV7-6; len: 15; abundance: -; j_gene: TRBJ1-2
CDR3aa: ASSLGGRTNEKLF; v_gene: TRBV5-4; len: 13; abundance: -; j_gene: TRBJ1-4
CDR3aa: ASSYGQGGGYT; v_gene: TRBV5-1; len: 11; abundance: -; j_gene: TRBJ1-2